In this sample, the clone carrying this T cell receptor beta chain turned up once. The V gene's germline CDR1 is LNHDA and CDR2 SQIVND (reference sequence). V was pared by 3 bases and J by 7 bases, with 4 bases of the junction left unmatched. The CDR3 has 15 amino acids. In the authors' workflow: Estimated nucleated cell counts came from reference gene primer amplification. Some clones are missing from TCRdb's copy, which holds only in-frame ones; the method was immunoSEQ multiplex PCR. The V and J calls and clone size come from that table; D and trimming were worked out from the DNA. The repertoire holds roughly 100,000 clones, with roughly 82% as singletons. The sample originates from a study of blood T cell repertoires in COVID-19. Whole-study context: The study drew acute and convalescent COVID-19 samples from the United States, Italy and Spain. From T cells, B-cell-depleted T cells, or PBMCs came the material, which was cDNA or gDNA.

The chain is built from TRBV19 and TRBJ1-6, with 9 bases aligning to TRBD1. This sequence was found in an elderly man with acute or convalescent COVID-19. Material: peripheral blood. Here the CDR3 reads CASSIEGTGNSPLHF. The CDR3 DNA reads TGTGCCAGTAGTATTGAGGGGACAGGGAATTCACCCCTCCACTTT.